The clone carrying this T cell receptor beta chain was recorded once. Antigen unknown. These data belong to a study of T cells in narcolepsy. CDR3 size: 15 residues. Trimming removed 6 bases from V and 11 bases from J; junction bases left unmatched: 15. The V gene's germline CDR1 is MGHDK and CDR2 SYGVNS. The assay was immunoSEQ multiplex PCR, and TCRdb's table has in-frame clones only and misses some. Of over 25,000 clones in the sample, almost 80% were seen once. Overall study findings and caveats: Autoreactive clonotypes reportedly recurred in blood of same and different patients, not controls.

The sequencing input was memory (CD45RA-) CD4+ T cells from blood. The chain recombines TRBV25-1 with TRBJ2-4; TRBD1 agrees at 8 bases. This TCR derives from a human donor in good health. The CDR3 is CASSSGQGEDFFQYF. The CDR3 nucleotides read TGTGCCAGCAGCTCAGGACAGGGCGAGGATTTTTTTCAGTACTTC.